Here is one T cell receptor (beta chain) with its context. What it binds is not known. As controls, healthy donors matched for age and sex were used. The CD8+ and CD4+ T cells were isolated magnetically using a negative isolation approach, whereas the TEMRA cells were enriched by FACS. This record comes from a study of CD8 T cells in Susac syndrome. This CDR3 region has 17 residues. Germline V CDR1 and CDR2: SGHTA, FQGNSA. V was pared by 1 base and J by 4 bases, with 7 bases of the junction left unmatched. Study-wide points: The number of individuals included in the study's TCR sequencing and HLA analysis was acknowledged as relatively small.

RNA, at about 0.45 to 1 ug, was reverse transcribed with random hexamers. The immunoSEQ assay covered 54 Vbeta and 13 Jbeta segments for CDR3. Each CDR3 protein gets one entry after TCRdb re-called the immunoSEQ multiplex PCR reads with MiXCR. The table includes 90,000 to 150,000 distinct CDR3 sequences, about 90% detected once. The source material was CD4+ T cells from PBMCs. The chain combines TRBV7-2 with TRBJ2-5; 12 positions agree with TRBD2. The TCR comes from a human donor in good health. CDR3 bases: TGTGCCAGCAGCTTAGTCGGACTAGCGGGACCGTCAGAGACCCAGTACTTC. Translated, it gives CASSLVGLAGPSETQYF.